This paragraph covers one T cell receptor (beta chain) sequence. These data come from a study of blood T cell repertoires in COVID-19. For the study at large: The origin of the acute and convalescent COVID-19 samples was the United States, Italy and Spain.

Profiling relied on immunoSEQ multiplex PCR, and the TCRdb table lists in-frame clones only, not all of them. Of under 200,000 clones in the sample, about 89% were seen once. CDR3 length: 12 amino acids. In germline, CDR1 is MNHEY, CDR2 SMNVEV (reference sequence). Trimming shortened V by 8 bases and J by 7 bases, and 12 bases separated the two germline ends. The rearrangement joins TRBV27 to TRBJ2-1; D call uncertain. Source material: peripheral blood. The source of this sequence is a man in his 70s with acute or convalescent COVID-19. The CDR3 loop reads CASSPAANEQFF. The CDR3 DNA reads TGTGCCAGCTCCCCCGCGGCTAATGAGCAGTTCTTC.